This T cell receptor (beta chain) was retrieved from a study of blood T cells in healthy people across ages. V was pared by 5 bases and J by 4 bases, with 7 bases of the junction left unmatched. The CDR3 spans 15 residues. CDR1 SEHNR and CDR2 FQNEAQ come from the germline V gene (reference sequence). This clonotype was seen ten or more times. The target antigen is unknown. Study-wide points: Significant beta diversity loss was already apparent by age 40, declining roughly linearly.

PCR was performed a second time for about 6 to 11 cycles using a sample-barcoded 5' primer and a J-beta primer mix. TCRdb redid the calling of the 5' RACE reads with MiXCR, one entry per CDR3 protein. The sample shows about 730,000 distinct CDR3 sequences, 43% of them seen only once. This rearrangement joins TRBV7-9 to TRBJ2-7; 11 nucleotides align to TRBD2. Sequencing was carried out using blood. This receptor was taken from a woman aged 60-75 years in good health. CDR3 in amino acids: CASSIVAGGQYEQYF. For the CDR3, the DNA is TGTGCCAGCAGCATAGTAGCGGGGGGGCAATACGAGCAGTACTTC.